These T cell receptor beta chains were read from a single sample in a study of T cells in Graves' hyperthyroidism and ophthalmopathy. Each CDR3 protein gets one entry after TCRdb re-called the multiplex PCR reads with MiXCR. The data show about 770,000 distinct CDR3 sequences, with around 20% seen just once and about a sixth held by the top ten. Sequenced: blood. The source is a woman between 50 and 59 years old with Graves' hyperthyroidism that later progressed to Graves' ophthalmopathy. Each CDR3 is given with its conserved first and last residue. D genes are given only for firm matches. Not all rows give a size; the values are once, few, many and, for expanded clones, a class.

>TRBV7-8|-|TRBJ2-3|few
CASSLPGSDTQYF
TGTGCCAGCAGCTTACCCGGGTCAGATACGCAGTATTTT
>TRBV3-1|TRBD1|TRBJ2-7|-
CASSLGTGGSSSYEQYF
TGTGCCAGCAGCTTGGGGACAGGGGGTTCGAGCTCCTACGAGCAGTACTTC
>TRBV4-2|-|TRBJ2-3|few
CASTTLLSPDTQYF
TGTGCCAGCACCACACTCCTAAGCCCAGATACGCAGTATTTT
>TRBV18|-|TRBJ1-2|-
CASSRTNSYGYTF
TGTGCCAGCTCACGGACGAACTCCTATGGCTACACCTTC
>TRBV7-9|-|TRBJ1-6|-
CVSSLGGQASPLHF
TGTGTCAGCAGCTTAGGGGGACAAGCTTCACCCCTCCACTTT
>TRBV2|-|TRBJ2-2|many
CASSEWQNTGELFF
TGTGCCAGCAGTGAATGGCAGAACACCGGGGAGCTGTTTTTT
>TRBV12-3/TRBV12-4|TRBD1|TRBJ2-7|-
CASSLGPGQGAGEQYF
TGTGCCAGCAGCCTAGGTCCGGGACAGGGGGCAGGCGAGCAGTACTTC
>TRBV7-8|-|TRBJ2-3|-
CASSREGLQLTDTQYF
TGTGCCAGCAGCCGTGAGGGACTCCAACTCACAGATACGCAGTATTTT
>TRBV10-1|-|TRBJ2-7|-
CASRTDVPPYEQYF
TGCGCCAGCCGTACCGACGTCCCCCCCTACGAGCAGTACTTC
>TRBV3-1|-|TRBJ1-4|-
CASSRGAEEKLFF
TGTGCCAGCAGTCGGGGGGCGGAAGAAAAACTGTTTTTT
>TRBV7-3|TRBD2|TRBJ2-5|-
CASSTHGPTSGGPRETQYF
TGTGCCAGCAGCACCCACGGGCCCACTAGCGGGGGGCCCAGAGAGACCCAGTACTTC
>TRBV27|-|TRBJ1-6|many
CASTTGNPNSPLHF
TGTGCCAGCACAACAGGGAACCCGAATTCACCCCTCCACTTT
>TRBV4-1|TRBD2|TRBJ2-5|-
CASSKGASGGIQETQYF
TGCGCCAGCAGCAAAGGGGCTAGCGGGGGGATCCAAGAGACCCAGTACTTC
>TRBV14|-|TRBJ2-5|few
CASSQGGAMEETQYF
TGTGCCAGCAGCCAAGGGGGGGCCATGGAAGAGACCCAGTACTTC
>TRBV7-6|TRBD1|TRBJ2-5|many
CASSTGQAEQETQYF
TGTGCCAGCAGCACCGGACAGGCCGAACAAGAGACCCAGTACTTC
>TRBV5-1|-|TRBJ1-4|-
CASSFQSNEKLFF
TGCGCCAGCAGCTTTCAATCCAATGAAAAACTGTTTTTT
>TRBV12-3/TRBV12-4|TRBD1|TRBJ2-5|many
CASSGPPGTGDQETQYF
TGTGCCAGCAGTGGGCCCCCCGGGACAGGGGACCAAGAGACCCAGTACTTC
>TRBV6-2/TRBV6-3|-|TRBJ2-5|-
CASSAGRETQYF
TGTGCCAGTTCGGCAGGGCGGGAGACCCAGTACTTC
>TRBV9|-|TRBJ2-2|few
CASSVASSATGELFF
TGTGCCAGCAGCGTAGCCTCCTCGGCCACCGGGGAGCTGTTTTTT
>TRBV6-5|-|TRBJ2-7|few
CASSYSGNYEQYF
TGTGCCAGCAGTTATTCAGGCAACTACGAGCAGTACTTC
>TRBV6-1|-|TRBJ2-5|few
CASSISRIAETSGTQYF
TGTGCCAGCTCCATCTCCCGAATAGCGGAGACGTCCGGGACCCAGTACTTC
>TRBV27|TRBD1|TRBJ2-3|-
CASSSSSPGTGSTDTQYF
TGTGCCAGCAGTTCCAGTTCTCCCGGGACAGGAAGCACAGATACGCAGTATTTT
>TRBV6-5|-|TRBJ1-2|many
CASSYSMVEVYYGYTF
TGTGCCAGCAGTTACTCGATGGTAGAGGTTTACTATGGCTACACCTTC
>TRBV20-1|TRBD2|TRBJ2-3|-
CSARTSGGDTQYF
TGCAGTGCTAGAACAAGCGGGGGGGATACGCAGTATTTT
>TRBV5-1|TRBD1|TRBJ2-7|once
CASSLDGQGFAEQYF
TGCGCCAGCAGCTTGGACGGACAGGGGTTTGCCGAGCAGTACTTC
>TRBV2|-|TRBJ1-1|many
CASSEGRGLTEAFF
TGTGCCAGCAGTGAGGGGAGGGGGTTAACTGAAGCTTTCTTT
>TRBV12-3/TRBV12-4|-|TRBJ2-3|many
CASSLTGADTQYF
TGTGCCAGCAGTTTAACGGGGGCAGATACGCAGTATTTT
>TRBV10-2|TRBD2|TRBJ2-2|-
CASSASGAGELFF
TGCGCCAGCAGTGCTAGCGGGGCCGGGGAGCTGTTTTTT
>TRBV10-3|-|TRBJ1-5|many
CAISWGANQPQHF
TGTGCCATCAGTTGGGGGGCGAATCAGCCCCAGCATTTT
>TRBV7-2|TRBD1|TRBJ2-2|few
CASRLGTAELFF
TGTGCCAGCAGACTCGGGACAGCGGAGCTGTTTTTT
>TRBV12-3/TRBV12-4|TRBD2|TRBJ2-4|-
CASRLGGAEAKNIQYF
TGTGCCAGCAGACTCGGGGGGGCCGAGGCCAAAAACATTCAGTACTTC
>TRBV12-3/TRBV12-4|-|TRBJ1-6|few
CASSLQGPLHSPLHF
TGTGCCAGCAGTTTACAGGGACCCCTCCATTCACCCCTCCACTTT
>TRBV18|-|TRBJ2-2|many
CASSPPKNTGELFF
TGTGCCAGCTCACCACCAAAGAATACCGGGGAGCTGTTTTTT
>TRBV20-1|-|TRBJ1-5|many
CSASYVEATPQHF
TGCAGTGCTAGTTATGTAGAGGCGACACCCCAGCATTTT
>TRBV2|-|TRBJ1-2|many
CASSEGRQLPLNYGYTF
TGTGCCAGCAGTGAAGGCAGACAGCTGCCACTTAACTATGGCTACACCTTC
>TRBV6-1|-|TRBJ1-2|many
CASILRANYGYTF
TGTGCCAGCATCCTTCGGGCTAACTATGGCTACACCTTC